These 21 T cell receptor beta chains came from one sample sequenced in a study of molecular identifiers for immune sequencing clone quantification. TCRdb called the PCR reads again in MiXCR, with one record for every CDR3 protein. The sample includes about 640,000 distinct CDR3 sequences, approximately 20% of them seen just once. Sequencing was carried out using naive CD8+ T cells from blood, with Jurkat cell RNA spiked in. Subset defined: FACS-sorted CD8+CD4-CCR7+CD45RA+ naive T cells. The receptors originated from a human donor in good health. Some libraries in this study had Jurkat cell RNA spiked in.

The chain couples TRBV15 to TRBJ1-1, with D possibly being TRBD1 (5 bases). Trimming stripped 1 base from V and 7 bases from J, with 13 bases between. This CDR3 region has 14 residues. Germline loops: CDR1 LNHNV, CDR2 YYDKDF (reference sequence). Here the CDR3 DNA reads TGTGCCACCAGCAGAGGGTCCATGACAGATGAAGCTTTCTTT. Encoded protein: CATSRGSMTDEAFF.

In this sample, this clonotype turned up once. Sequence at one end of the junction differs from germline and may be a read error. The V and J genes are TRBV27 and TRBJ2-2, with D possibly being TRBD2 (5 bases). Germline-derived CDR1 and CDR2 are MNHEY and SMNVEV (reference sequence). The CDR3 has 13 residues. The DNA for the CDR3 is TGTGCCAGCAGTATTTCGAACACCGGGGAGCTGCTTTTT. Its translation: CASSISNTGELLF.

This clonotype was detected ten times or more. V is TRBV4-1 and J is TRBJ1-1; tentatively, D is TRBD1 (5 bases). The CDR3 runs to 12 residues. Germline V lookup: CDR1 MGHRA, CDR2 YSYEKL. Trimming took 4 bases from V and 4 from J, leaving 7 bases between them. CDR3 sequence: CASSRQSTEAFF. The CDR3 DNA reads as TGCGCCAGCAGCCGACAGTCCACTGAAGCTTTCTTT.

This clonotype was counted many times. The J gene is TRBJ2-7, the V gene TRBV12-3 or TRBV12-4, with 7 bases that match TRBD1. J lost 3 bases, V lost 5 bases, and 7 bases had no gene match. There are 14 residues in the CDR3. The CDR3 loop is CASSLRDSGYEQYF. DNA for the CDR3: TGTGCCAGCAGTCTCCGGGACAGTGGCTACGAGCAGTACTTC.

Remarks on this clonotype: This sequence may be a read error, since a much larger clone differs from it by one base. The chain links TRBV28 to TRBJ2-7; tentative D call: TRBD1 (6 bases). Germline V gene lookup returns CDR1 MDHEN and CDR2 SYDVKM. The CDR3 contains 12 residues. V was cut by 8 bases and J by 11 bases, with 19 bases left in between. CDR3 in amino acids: CASGLRGNHKYF. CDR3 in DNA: TGTGCCAGCGGCCTTAGGGGGAATCATAAGTACTTC. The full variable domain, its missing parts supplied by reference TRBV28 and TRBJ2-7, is DVKVTQSSRYLVKRTGEKVFLECVQDMDHENMFWYRQDPGLGLRLIYFSYDVKMKEKGDIPEGYSVSREKKERFSLILESASTNQTSMYLCASGLRGNHKYFGPGTRLTVT.

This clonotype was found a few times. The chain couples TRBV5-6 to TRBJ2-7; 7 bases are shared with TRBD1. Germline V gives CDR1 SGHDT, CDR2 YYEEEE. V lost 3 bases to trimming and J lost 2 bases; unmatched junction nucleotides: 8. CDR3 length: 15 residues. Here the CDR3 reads CASSSSTTGPYEQYF. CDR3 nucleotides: TGTGCCAGCAGCTCCTCAACGACAGGGCCCTACGAGCAGTACTTC.

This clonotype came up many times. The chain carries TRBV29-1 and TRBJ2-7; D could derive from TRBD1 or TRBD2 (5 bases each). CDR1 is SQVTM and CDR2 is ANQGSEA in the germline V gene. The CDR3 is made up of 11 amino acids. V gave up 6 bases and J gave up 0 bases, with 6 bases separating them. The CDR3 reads CSVGTSYEQYF. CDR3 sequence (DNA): TGCAGCGTAGGGACCTCCTACGAGCAGTACTTC.

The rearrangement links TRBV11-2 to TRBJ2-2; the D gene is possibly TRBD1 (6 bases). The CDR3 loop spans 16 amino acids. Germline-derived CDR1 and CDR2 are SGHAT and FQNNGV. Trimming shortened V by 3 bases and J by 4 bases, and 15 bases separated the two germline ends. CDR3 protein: CASSFRDKASTGELFF. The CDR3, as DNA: TGTGCCAGCAGCTTCCGGGACAAGGCCTCCACCGGGGAGCTGTTTTTT.

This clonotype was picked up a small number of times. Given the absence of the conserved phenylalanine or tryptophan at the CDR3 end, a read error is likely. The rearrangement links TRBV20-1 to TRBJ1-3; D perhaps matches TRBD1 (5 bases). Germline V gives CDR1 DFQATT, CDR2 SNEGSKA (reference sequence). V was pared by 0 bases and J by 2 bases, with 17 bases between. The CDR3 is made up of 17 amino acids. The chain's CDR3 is CSARDPTGGLPGNTIYL. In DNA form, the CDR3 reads TGCAGTGCTAGAGACCCAACGGGGGGGTTACCTGGAAACACCATATATCTT.

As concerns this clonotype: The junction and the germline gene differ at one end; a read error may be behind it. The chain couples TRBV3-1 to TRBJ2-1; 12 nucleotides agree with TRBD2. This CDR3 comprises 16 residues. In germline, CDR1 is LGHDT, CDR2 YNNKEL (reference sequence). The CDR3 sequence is CASSRGLAGLYNGQFF. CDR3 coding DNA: TGTGCCAGCAGCAGAGGACTAGCGGGACTCTACAATGGGCAGTTCTTC.

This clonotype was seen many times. In DNA form, the CDR3 reads TGTGCCTGGAGTTCCGGGACTACAGATACGCAGTATTTT. It encodes CAWSSGTTDTQYF. V usage is TRBV30 and J usage is TRBJ2-3, with D possibly matching TRBD2 (6 bases). V lost 2 bases, J lost 3 bases, and 9 bases lay in between. The CDR3 runs 13 residues. Germline-derived CDR1 and CDR2 are GTSNPN and SVGIG (reference sequence).

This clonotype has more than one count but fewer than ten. CDR3 loop: CASSLVVDTPDGYTF. DNA of the CDR3: TGTGCCAGCAGCTTAGTGGTTGACACCCCCGATGGCTACACCTTC. This chain joins TRBV7-9 and TRBJ1-2; D call uncertain. The germline V gene has CDR1 SEHNR and CDR2 FQNEAQ (reference sequence). The CDR3 sequence is 15 residues long. V was clipped by 1 base and J by 6 bases, with 15 bases between them. The complete variable domain, with remaining parts taken from reference TRBV7-9 and TRBJ1-2, reads DTGVSQNPRHKITKRGQNVTFRCDPISEHNRLYWYRQTLGQGPEFLTYFQNEAQLEKSRLLSDRFSAERPKGSFSTLEIQRTEQGDSAMYLCASSLVVDTPDGYTFGSGTRLTVV.

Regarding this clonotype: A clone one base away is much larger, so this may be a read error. The CDR3 reads CAWNRGTGELVF. CDR3 DNA: TGTGCCTGGAACAGGGGAACCGGGGAGCTGGTTTTT. The rearrangement uses TRBV30 and TRBJ2-2, with 7 nucleotides matching TRBD1. CDR1 is GTSNPN, CDR2 SVGIG, per germline (reference sequence). The CDR3 sequence is 12 residues long.

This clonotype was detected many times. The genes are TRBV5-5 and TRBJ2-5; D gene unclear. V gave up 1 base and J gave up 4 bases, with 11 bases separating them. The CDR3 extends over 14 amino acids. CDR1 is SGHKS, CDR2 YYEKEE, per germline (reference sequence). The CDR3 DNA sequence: TGTGCCAGCAGCTTGTATGTTTTTGGAGAGACCCAGTACTTC. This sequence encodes CASSLYVFGETQYF.

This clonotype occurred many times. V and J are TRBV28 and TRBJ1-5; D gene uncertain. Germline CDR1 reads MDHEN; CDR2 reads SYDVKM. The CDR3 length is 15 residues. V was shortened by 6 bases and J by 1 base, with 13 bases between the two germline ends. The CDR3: CASSPIKVSNQPQHF. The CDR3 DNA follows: TGTGCCAGCAGCCCTATTAAGGTCAGCAATCAGCCCCAGCATTTT.

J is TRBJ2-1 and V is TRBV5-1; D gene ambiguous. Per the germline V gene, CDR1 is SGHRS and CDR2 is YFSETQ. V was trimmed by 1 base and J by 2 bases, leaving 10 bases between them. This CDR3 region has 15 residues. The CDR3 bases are TGCGCCAGCAGCTTGCGCTGGGCCGCCTACAATGAGCAGTTCTTC. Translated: CASSLRWAAYNEQFF. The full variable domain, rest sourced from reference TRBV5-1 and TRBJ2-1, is KAGVTQTPRYLIKTRGQQVTLSCSPISGHRSVSWYQQTPGQGLQFLFEYFSETQRNKGNFPGRFSGRQFSNSRSEMNVSTLELGDSALYLCASSLRWAAYNEQFFGPGTRLTVL.

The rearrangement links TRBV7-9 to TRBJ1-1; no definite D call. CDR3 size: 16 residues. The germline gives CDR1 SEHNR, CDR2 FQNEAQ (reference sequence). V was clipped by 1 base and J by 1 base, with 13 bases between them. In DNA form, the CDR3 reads TGTGCCAGCAGCTTAGGCCTCGGGGTATGGAACACTGAAGCTTTCTTT. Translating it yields CASSLGLGVWNTEAFF.

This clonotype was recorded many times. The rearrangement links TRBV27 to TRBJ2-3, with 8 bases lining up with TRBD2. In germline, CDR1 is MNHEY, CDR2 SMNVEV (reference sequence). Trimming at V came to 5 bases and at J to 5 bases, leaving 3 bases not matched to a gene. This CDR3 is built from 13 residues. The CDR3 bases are TGTGCCAGCAGTAGCGGGGGAATAGATACGCAGTATTTT. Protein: CASSSGGIDTQYF.

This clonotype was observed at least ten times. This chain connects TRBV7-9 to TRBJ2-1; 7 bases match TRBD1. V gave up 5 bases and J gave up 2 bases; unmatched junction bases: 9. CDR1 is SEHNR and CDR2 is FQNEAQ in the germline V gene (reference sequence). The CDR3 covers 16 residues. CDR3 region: CASSQPGTEPYNEQFF. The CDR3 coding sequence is TGTGCCAGCAGCCAACCAGGGACAGAACCCTACAATGAGCAGTTCTTC.

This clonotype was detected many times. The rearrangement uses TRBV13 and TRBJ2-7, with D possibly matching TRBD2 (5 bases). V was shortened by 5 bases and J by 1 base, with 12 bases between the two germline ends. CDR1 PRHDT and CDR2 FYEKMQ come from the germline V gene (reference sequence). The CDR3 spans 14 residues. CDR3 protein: CASSPRARSYEQYF. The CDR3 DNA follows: TGTGCCAGCAGCCCGCGGGCGAGATCCTACGAGCAGTACTTC.

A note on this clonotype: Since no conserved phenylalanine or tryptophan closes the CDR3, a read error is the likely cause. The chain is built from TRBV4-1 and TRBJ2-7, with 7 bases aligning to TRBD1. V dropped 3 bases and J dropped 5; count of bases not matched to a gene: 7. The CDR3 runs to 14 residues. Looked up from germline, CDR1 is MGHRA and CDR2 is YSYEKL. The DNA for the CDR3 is TGCGCCAGCAGCCATTCGGACAGGCCGGACGAGCAGTACCTC. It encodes CASSHSDRPDEQYL.